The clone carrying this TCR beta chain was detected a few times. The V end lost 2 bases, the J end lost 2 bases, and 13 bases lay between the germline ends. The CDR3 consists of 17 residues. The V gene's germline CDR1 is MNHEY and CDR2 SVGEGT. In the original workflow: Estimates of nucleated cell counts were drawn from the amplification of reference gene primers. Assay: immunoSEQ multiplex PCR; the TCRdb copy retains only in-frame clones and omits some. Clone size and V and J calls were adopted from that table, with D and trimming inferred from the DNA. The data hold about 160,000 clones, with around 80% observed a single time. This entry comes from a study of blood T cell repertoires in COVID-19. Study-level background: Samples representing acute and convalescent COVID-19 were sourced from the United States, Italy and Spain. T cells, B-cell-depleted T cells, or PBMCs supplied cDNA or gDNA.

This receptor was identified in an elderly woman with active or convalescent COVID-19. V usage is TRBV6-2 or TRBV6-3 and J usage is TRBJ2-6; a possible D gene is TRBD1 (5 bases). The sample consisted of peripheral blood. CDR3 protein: CASSYRGSKTGANVLTF. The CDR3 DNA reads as TGTGCCAGCAGTTACAGGGGCAGTAAGACTGGGGCCAACGTCCTGACTTTC.